This T cell receptor beta chain was sequenced during a study of CXCR3-negative and CXCR3-positive naive CD8 T cells. Germline lookup yields CDR1 SGHAT and CDR2 FQNNGV. The CDR3 covers 15 residues. On this clonotype itself: The antigen remains unidentified.

Study-wide results and limits: Memory CD8+ cells had much lower diversity, and both naive subsets had comparably high diversity. Higher TRB CDR3 hydrophobicity marked CXCR3-positive naive cells relative to CXCR3-negative naive cells. Within a donor, both naive subsets shared TRBV-TRBJ usage, unlike memory cells.

UMI labels and 5' RACE were used to prepare the TRB cDNA libraries. TCRdb reworked the 5' RACE reads into one entry per CDR3 protein, no DNA. The sample data list about 50,000 distinct CDR3 sequences. The TCR comes from a human donor in good health. Some clones in this sample may be carry-over from other donors' samples. The rearrangement links TRBV11-2 to TRBJ2-7; TCRdb lists TRBD1, though no DNA is available to test this call. The specimen sequenced was naive CXCR3+ CD8+ T cells from blood. Specified subset: CD45RO-CCR7+CD27+CD95- naive CD8+ T cells expressing CXCR3 (TNR3+). The CDR3 region is CASSEIPRRIYEQYF.